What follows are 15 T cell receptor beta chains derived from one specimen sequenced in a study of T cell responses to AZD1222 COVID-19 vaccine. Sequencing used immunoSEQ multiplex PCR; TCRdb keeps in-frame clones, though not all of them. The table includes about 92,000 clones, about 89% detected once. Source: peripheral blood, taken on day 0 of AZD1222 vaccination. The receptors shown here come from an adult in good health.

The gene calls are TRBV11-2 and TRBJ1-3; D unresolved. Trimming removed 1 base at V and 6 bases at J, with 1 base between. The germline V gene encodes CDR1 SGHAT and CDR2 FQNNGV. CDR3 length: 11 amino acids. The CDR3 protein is CASSLVNTIYF. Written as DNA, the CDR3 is TGTGCCAGCAGCTTAGTAAACACCATATATTTT.

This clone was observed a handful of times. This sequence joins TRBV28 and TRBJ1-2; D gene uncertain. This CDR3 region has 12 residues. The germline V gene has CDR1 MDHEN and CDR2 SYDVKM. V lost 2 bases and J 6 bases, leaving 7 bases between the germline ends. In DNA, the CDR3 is TGTGCCAGCAGTTTACGTATAGATGGCTACACCTTC. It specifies CASSLRIDGYTF.

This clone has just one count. The CDR3 is CASSVGLGGQGDGEQFF. CDR3 nucleotides: TGTGCCAGCAGCGTAGGGTTAGGAGGGCAGGGTGATGGTGAGCAGTTCTTC. The genes are TRBV9 and TRBJ2-1; tentative D call: TRBD2 (6 bases). The CDR3 has 17 residues. Trimming removed 0 bases at V and 9 bases at J, with 22 bases between. Germline V lookup: CDR1 SGDLS, CDR2 YYNGEE.

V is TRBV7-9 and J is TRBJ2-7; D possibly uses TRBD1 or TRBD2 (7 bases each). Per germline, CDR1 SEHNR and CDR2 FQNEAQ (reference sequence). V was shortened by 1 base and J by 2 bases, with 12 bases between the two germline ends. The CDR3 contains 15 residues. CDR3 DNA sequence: TGTGCCAGCAGCTTAGTCAGGGGGGGCACCTACGAGCAGTACTTC. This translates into CASSLVRGGTYEQYF.

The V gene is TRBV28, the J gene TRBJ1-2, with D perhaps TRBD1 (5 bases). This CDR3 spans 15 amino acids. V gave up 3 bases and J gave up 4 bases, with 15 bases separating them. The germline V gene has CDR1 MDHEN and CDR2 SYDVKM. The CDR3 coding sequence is TGTGCCAGCAGTTTTTGGGGCCGAGGCAGCTATGGCTACACCTTC. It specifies CASSFWGRGSYGYTF.

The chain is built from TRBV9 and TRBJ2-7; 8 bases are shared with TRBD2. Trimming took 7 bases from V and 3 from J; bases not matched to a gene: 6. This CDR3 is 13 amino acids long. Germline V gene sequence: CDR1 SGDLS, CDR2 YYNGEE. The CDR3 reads CASPTGGDYEQYF. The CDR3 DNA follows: TGTGCCAGCCCCACGGGGGGGGACTACGAGCAGTACTTC.

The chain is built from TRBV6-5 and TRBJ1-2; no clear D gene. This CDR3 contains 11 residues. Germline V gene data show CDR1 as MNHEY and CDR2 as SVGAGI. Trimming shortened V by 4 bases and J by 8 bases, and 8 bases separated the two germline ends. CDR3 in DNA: TGTGCCAGCAGTTCATGGGAAGGCTACACCTTC. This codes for CASSSWEGYTF.

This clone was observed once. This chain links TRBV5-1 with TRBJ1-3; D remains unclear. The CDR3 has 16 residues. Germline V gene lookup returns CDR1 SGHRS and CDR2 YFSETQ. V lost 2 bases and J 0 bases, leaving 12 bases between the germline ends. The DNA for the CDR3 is TGCGCCAGCAGCTTTGAACAACGGAGCTCTGGAAACACCATATATTTT. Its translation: CASSFEQRSSGNTIYF.

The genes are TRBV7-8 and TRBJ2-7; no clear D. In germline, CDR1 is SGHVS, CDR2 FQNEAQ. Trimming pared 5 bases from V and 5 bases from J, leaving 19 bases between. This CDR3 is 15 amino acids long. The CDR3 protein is CASSLGRWGSDEQYF. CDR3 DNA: TGTGCCAGCAGCCTGGGAAGGTGGGGTTCGGACGAGCAGTACTTC.

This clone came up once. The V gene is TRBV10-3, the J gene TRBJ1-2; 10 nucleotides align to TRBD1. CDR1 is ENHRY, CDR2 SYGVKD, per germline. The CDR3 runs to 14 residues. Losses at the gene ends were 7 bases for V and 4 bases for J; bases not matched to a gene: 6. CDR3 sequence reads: CAITPTGGTYGYTF. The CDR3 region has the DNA TGTGCCATCACACCGACAGGGGGCACCTATGGCTACACCTTC.

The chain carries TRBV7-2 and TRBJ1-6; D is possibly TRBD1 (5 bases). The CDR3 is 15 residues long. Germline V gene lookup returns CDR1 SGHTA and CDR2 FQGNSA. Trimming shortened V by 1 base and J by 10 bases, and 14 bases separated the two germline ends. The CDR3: CASSLGPREGSPLHF. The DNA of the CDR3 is TGTGCCAGCAGCTTAGGGCCCAGGGAGGGATCACCCCTCCACTTT.

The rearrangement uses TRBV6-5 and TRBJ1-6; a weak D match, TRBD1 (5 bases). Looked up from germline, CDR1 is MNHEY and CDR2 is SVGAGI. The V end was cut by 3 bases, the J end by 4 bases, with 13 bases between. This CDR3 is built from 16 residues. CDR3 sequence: CASSYWDRTYNSPLHF. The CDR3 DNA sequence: TGTGCCAGCAGTTATTGGGACCGCACTTATAATTCACCCCTCCACTTT.

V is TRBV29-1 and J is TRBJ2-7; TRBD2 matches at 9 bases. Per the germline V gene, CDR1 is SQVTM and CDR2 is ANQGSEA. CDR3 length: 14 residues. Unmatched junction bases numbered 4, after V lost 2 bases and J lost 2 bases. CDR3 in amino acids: CSVERLAATYEQYF. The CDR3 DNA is TGCAGCGTTGAAAGACTAGCGGCAACCTACGAGCAGTACTTC.

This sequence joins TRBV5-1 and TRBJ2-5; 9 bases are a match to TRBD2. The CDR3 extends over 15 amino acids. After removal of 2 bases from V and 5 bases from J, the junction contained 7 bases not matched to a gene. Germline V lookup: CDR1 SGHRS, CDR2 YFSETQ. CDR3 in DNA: TGCGCCAGCAGCTTACGGACTAGCGTTGAGGAGACCCAGTACTTC. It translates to CASSLRTSVEETQYF.

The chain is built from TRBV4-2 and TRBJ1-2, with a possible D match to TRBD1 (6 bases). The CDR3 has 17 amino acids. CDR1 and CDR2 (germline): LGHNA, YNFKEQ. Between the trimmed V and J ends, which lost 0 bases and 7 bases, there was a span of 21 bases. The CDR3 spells CASSQDLWQGSMVGYTF. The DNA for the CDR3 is TGTGCCAGCAGCCAAGATCTCTGGCAGGGGTCTATGGTTGGCTACACCTTC.